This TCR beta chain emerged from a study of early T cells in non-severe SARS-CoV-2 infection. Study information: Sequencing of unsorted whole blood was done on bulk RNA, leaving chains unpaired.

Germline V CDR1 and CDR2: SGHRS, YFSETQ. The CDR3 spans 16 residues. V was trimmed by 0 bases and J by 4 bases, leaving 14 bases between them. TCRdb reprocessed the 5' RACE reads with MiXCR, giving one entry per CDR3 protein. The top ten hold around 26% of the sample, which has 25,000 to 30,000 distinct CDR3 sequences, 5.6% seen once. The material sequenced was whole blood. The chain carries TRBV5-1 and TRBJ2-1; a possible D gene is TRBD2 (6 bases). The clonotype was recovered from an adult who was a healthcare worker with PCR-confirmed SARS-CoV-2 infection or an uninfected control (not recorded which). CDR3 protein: CASSLARTGAYNEQFF. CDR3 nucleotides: TGCGCCAGCAGCTTGGCCAGGACGGGAGCATACAATGAGCAGTTCTTC.